This is a list of T cell receptor beta chains from one sample in a study of blood T cell repertoires in COVID-19. The method was immunoSEQ multiplex PCR; TCRdb's version includes in-frame clones alone and lacks a portion of them. The table includes 400,000 to 500,000 clones, around 87% detected once. Sample: PBMCs or T cells enriched from blood (not recorded which). Receptor source: a woman between 40 and 50 years old who had recovered from COVID-19. CDR3s include the opening cysteine and the closing phenylalanine or tryptophan. Each record gives: D gene, V gene, J gene, clone size, CDR3 protein, CDR3 DNA. The D gene is left open where the match is weak. For some rows the clone size is stated as once, few or many, or as a class when expanded; others skip it.

>TRBD1|TRBV4-3|TRBJ1-1|-
CASSQSGTVGLEAFF
TGCGCCAGCAGCCAATCCGGGACAGTCGGTCTTGAAGCTTTCTTT
>TRBD1|TRBV7-8|TRBJ1-2|-
CASSPQTGVGGYTF
TGTGCCAGCAGCCCCCAAACAGGGGTTGGCGGCTACACCTTC
>-|TRBV18|TRBJ2-1|once
CASSPNLGSYNEQFF
TGTGCCAGCTCACCTAATCTAGGCTCCTACAATGAGCAGTTCTTC
>-|TRBV19|TRBJ2-1|-
CASSITRVGANEQFF
TGTGCCAGTAGTATTACTAGAGTAGGAGCCAATGAGCAGTTCTTC
>TRBD1|TRBV19|TRBJ1-3|-
CASSTTGAGNTIYF
TGTGCCAGTAGTACTACAGGGGCTGGAAACACCATATATTTT
>-|TRBV7-9|TRBJ2-2|-
CASSQPHQGSANTGELFF
TGTGCCAGCAGCCAACCCCACCAGGGATCGGCTAACACCGGGGAGCTGTTTTTT
>TRBD1|TRBV5-1|TRBJ1-3|-
CASSRDSTGNTIYF
TGCGCCAGCAGCCGGGACAGCACTGGAAACACCATATATTTT
>-|TRBV5-4|TRBJ2-3|-
CASSFGGPRSTDTQYF
TGTGCCAGCAGCTTCGGAGGGCCACGAAGCACAGATACGCAGTATTTT
>TRBD2|TRBV27|TRBJ2-1|-
CASSLTTSWGGSYNEQFF
TGTGCCAGCAGTTTAACCACTTCCTGGGGGGGCTCCTACAATGAGCAGTTCTTC
>TRBD1|TRBV3-1/TRBV3-2|TRBJ2-1|-
CASSQLTGNSYNEQFF
TGTGCCAGCAGCCAATTGACAGGGAACTCCTACAATGAGCAGTTCTTC
>-|TRBV12-3/TRBV12-4|TRBJ2-7|-
CASSSVGYEQYF
TGTGCCAGCAGTTCGGTCGGGTACGAGCAGTACTTC
>-|TRBV4-1|TRBJ1-5|-
CASSRGGSNQPQHF
TGCGCCAGCAGCCGAGGCGGTAGCAATCAGCCCCAGCATTTT
>-|TRBV7-9|TRBJ2-5|-
CASTSPRAVQETQYF
TGTGCCAGCACCTCGCCGCGAGCCGTCCAAGAGACCCAGTACTTC
>-|TRBV7-6|TRBJ2-7|-
CASSLEAGFHEQYF
TGTGCCAGCAGCTTAGAAGCAGGGTTCCACGAGCAGTACTTC
>TRBD2|TRBV7-2|TRBJ2-7|-
CASSLESGSPPWEQYF
TGTGCCAGCAGCCTCGAAAGCGGGAGTCCTCCTTGGGAGCAGTACTTC
>TRBD1|TRBV7-8|TRBJ2-7|-
CASSLQGLYYEQYF
TGTGCCAGCAGCCTACAGGGGTTATACTACGAGCAGTACTTC
>TRBD2|TRBV18|TRBJ2-1|-
CASSAGLAIRYNEQFF
TGTGCCAGCTCTGCGGGACTAGCGATCCGCTACAATGAGCAGTTCTTC
>TRBD1|TRBV6-2/TRBV6-3|TRBJ2-7|-
CASSYYGTGIEQYF
TGTGCCAGCAGTTACTACGGGACAGGGATCGAGCAGTACTTC
>TRBD1|TRBV5-1|TRBJ1-2|once
CASSLGQGEGYTF
TGCGCCAGCAGCTTGGGACAGGGAGAGGGCTACACCTTC
>TRBD2|TRBV2|TRBJ2-3|-
CASSGRAADTQYF
TGTGCCAGCAGCGGGAGGGCCGCAGATACGCAGTATTTT
>TRBD1|TRBV27|TRBJ2-1|-
CASSLSLHRRDRGYNEQFF
TGTGCCAGCAGTTTATCGCTACACCGCCGGGACAGGGGATACAATGAGCAGTTCTTC
>-|TRBV4-3|TRBJ1-5|-
CASSQEQGHQPQHF
TGCGCCAGCAGCCAAGAACAGGGTCACCAGCCCCAGCATTTT
>TRBD2|TRBV3-1/TRBV3-2|TRBJ2-2|-
CASSPITGGLAGGDTGELFF
TGTGCCAGCAGCCCCATCACAGGGGGACTAGCGGGAGGAGACACCGGGGAGCTGTTTTTT